This T cell receptor beta chain was recovered during a study of early T cells in non-severe SARS-CoV-2 infection. Via MiXCR, TCRdb re-called the 5' RACE reads, giving one row per CDR3 protein. The data contain 85,000 to 100,000 distinct CDR3 sequences, 11% of them singletons. This clonotype was counted ten times or more. This CDR3 has 16 amino acids. The ends lost 3 bases at V and 5 bases at J; junction bases unmatched: 7. CDR1 is SGHDT and CDR2 is YYEEEE in the germline V gene. The gene calls are TRBV5-6 and TRBJ2-7; TRBD2 aligns across 14 bases. Source: whole blood, taken at baseline. The receptor comes from an adult who was a healthcare worker with PCR-confirmed SARS-CoV-2 infection or an uninfected control (not recorded which). The CDR3 loop is CASSSRTSGRRNEQYF. CDR3 in DNA: TGTGCCAGCAGCTCAAGGACTAGCGGGAGGAGGAACGAGCAGTACTTC.